This is a list of T cell receptor beta chains from one sample in a study of identical twins. TCRdb processed the 5' RACE reads anew with MiXCR; each CDR3 protein has one entry. The table has 460,000 or so distinct CDR3 sequences, over 12% seen once. This sample was shared with a second study, whose subject was yellow fever vaccine responses in identical twins.

Source material: CD4+ T cells sorted from blood. These receptors originate from a woman under 30 in good health. Both conserved end residues are part of each CDR3. Fields, in order: V gene, D gene, clone size, J gene, CDR3 protein, CDR3 DNA. A D gene is named only where the DNA matches it firmly. The size entry is marked missing in some rows and otherwise reads once, few, many or a size class.

v_call: TRBV11-2
d_call: -
clone_size: -
j_call: TRBJ1-2
cdr3_aa: CASSLGITGYTF
cdr3_nt: TGTGCCAGCAGCTTAGGAATTACTGGCTACACCTTC

v_call: TRBV29-1
d_call: TRBD2
clone_size: many
j_call: TRBJ2-5
cdr3_aa: CSVALAGARETQYF
cdr3_nt: TGCAGCGTTGCACTAGCGGGAGCTCGAGAGACCCAGTACTTC

v_call: TRBV3-1
d_call: -
clone_size: few
j_call: TRBJ2-4
cdr3_aa: CASSQDLTGRRYF
cdr3_nt: TGTGCCAGCAGCCAAGATCTGACAGGGAGGAGGTACTTC

v_call: TRBV29-1
d_call: -
clone_size: -
j_call: TRBJ1-3
cdr3_aa: CSVVNREAGNTIYF
cdr3_nt: TGCAGCGTTGTGAACAGGGAAGCTGGAAACACCATATATTTT

v_call: TRBV6-4
d_call: -
clone_size: -
j_call: TRBJ2-1
cdr3_aa: CASSAEGPYNEQFF
cdr3_nt: TGTGCCAGCAGTGCAGAAGGTCCCTACAATGAGCAGTTCTTC

v_call: TRBV15
d_call: TRBD2
clone_size: -
j_call: TRBJ2-1
cdr3_aa: CATSTQRFASGGNEQFF
cdr3_nt: TGTGCCACCAGCACTCAAAGGTTTGCTAGCGGGGGAAATGAGCAGTTCTTC

v_call: TRBV28
d_call: TRBD1
clone_size: -
j_call: TRBJ1-6
cdr3_aa: CASSPPTGINSPLHF
cdr3_nt: TGTGCCAGCAGTCCTCCGACAGGGATCAATTCACCCCTCCACTTT

v_call: TRBV18
d_call: TRBD2
clone_size: few
j_call: TRBJ2-1
cdr3_aa: CASSPRASGGFDEQFF
cdr3_nt: TGTGCCAGCTCACCACGAGCTAGCGGGGGGTTCGATGAGCAGTTCTTC

v_call: TRBV28
d_call: -
clone_size: -
j_call: TRBJ1-6
cdr3_aa: CASSSPEQGPRSPLHF
cdr3_nt: TGTGCCAGCAGCTCCCCCGAACAGGGACCGCGGTCACCCCTCCACTTT

v_call: TRBV12-3/TRBV12-4
d_call: TRBD1
clone_size: -
j_call: TRBJ2-1
cdr3_aa: CASSLGTGKSSYNEQFF
cdr3_nt: TGTGCCAGCAGCCTCGGGACAGGGAAGAGCTCCTACAATGAGCAGTTCTTC

v_call: TRBV18
d_call: TRBD2
clone_size: few
j_call: TRBJ2-7
cdr3_aa: CASSSVQATGTSEQYF
cdr3_nt: TGTGCCAGCTCATCAGTTCAGGCAACCGGGACTAGCGAGCAGTACTTC

v_call: TRBV18
d_call: -
clone_size: few
j_call: TRBJ2-1
cdr3_aa: CASSPPSGARNEQFF
cdr3_nt: TGTGCCAGCTCACCCCCTTCAGGGGCTCGGAATGAGCAGTTCTTC

v_call: TRBV6-5
d_call: -
clone_size: many
j_call: TRBJ2-5
cdr3_aa: CASSYRDGQETQYF
cdr3_nt: TGTGCCAGCAGTTACCGGGACGGCCAAGAGACCCAGTACTTC

v_call: TRBV4-2
d_call: TRBD2
clone_size: many
j_call: TRBJ2-3
cdr3_aa: CASSQKGGASGFSTDTQYF
cdr3_nt: TGTGCCAGCAGCCAAAAAGGGGGGGCTAGCGGGTTCTCCACAGATACGCAGTATTTT

v_call: TRBV13
d_call: TRBD1
clone_size: -
j_call: TRBJ2-7
cdr3_aa: CASSLRPGQGSGEQYF
cdr3_nt: TGTGCCAGCAGCTTACGCCCGGGACAGGGGAGCGGGGAGCAGTACTTC

v_call: TRBV25-1
d_call: -
clone_size: -
j_call: TRBJ1-5
cdr3_aa: CASSEVSFQHF
cdr3_nt: TGTGCCAGCAGTGAAGTGAGCTTTCAGCATTTT

v_call: TRBV11-3
d_call: -
clone_size: few
j_call: TRBJ2-1
cdr3_aa: CASSLGTRGADNEQFF
cdr3_nt: TGTGCCAGCAGCTTAGGGACCCGGGGGGCGGACAATGAGCAGTTCTTC

v_call: TRBV29-1
d_call: TRBD2
clone_size: few
j_call: TRBJ2-3
cdr3_aa: CSVELASGRDTQYF
cdr3_nt: TGCAGCGTTGAACTGGCTAGCGGGAGGGATACGCAGTATTTT

v_call: TRBV9
d_call: -
clone_size: -
j_call: TRBJ2-7
cdr3_aa: CASSAVDSSYEQYF
cdr3_nt: TGTGCCAGCAGCGCCGTGGACAGCTCCTACGAGCAGTACTTC

v_call: TRBV6-2/TRBV6-3
d_call: -
clone_size: few
j_call: TRBJ2-1
cdr3_aa: CASSRVSHNEQFF
cdr3_nt: TGTGCCAGCAGTAGGGTTTCCCACAATGAGCAGTTCTTC

v_call: TRBV6-5
d_call: -
clone_size: -
j_call: TRBJ1-1
cdr3_aa: CASSYSGGGNEAFF
cdr3_nt: TGTGCCAGCAGTTACTCTGGCGGGGGGAATGAAGCTTTCTTT

v_call: TRBV18
d_call: -
clone_size: few
j_call: TRBJ2-1
cdr3_aa: CASSPYIDNEQFF
cdr3_nt: TGTGCCAGCTCACCCTACATCGACAATGAGCAGTTCTTC

v_call: TRBV5-5
d_call: -
clone_size: -
j_call: TRBJ2-2
cdr3_aa: CASSLVGKGELFF
cdr3_nt: TGTGCCAGCAGCTTGGTAGGGAAGGGGGAGCTGTTTTTT

v_call: TRBV12-3/TRBV12-4
d_call: -
clone_size: -
j_call: TRBJ2-1
cdr3_aa: CASSLGVLQFF
cdr3_nt: TGTGCCAGCAGTTTGGGTGTTTTACAGTTCTTC

v_call: TRBV14
d_call: -
clone_size: -
j_call: TRBJ2-1
cdr3_aa: CASSSLRGTHNNEQFF
cdr3_nt: TGTGCCAGCAGCAGCCTTCGGGGGACACATAACAATGAGCAGTTCTTC

v_call: TRBV12-3/TRBV12-4
d_call: -
clone_size: many
j_call: TRBJ2-2
cdr3_aa: CASSLDQATNTGELFF
cdr3_nt: TGTGCCAGCAGTTTGGACCAAGCGACGAACACCGGGGAGCTGTTTTTT

v_call: TRBV7-8
d_call: -
clone_size: few
j_call: TRBJ2-5
cdr3_aa: CASSLVRIGGEETQYF
cdr3_nt: TGTGCCAGCAGCTTAGTAAGGATCGGCGGGGAAGAGACCCAGTACTTC

v_call: TRBV29-1
d_call: TRBD1
clone_size: many
j_call: TRBJ2-1
cdr3_aa: CSVEPTGGVYNEQFF
cdr3_nt: TGCAGCGTTGAACCGACAGGGGGCGTCTACAATGAGCAGTTCTTC

v_call: TRBV5-1
d_call: -
clone_size: -
j_call: TRBJ2-1
cdr3_aa: CASRSGTLGDEQFF
cdr3_nt: TGCGCCAGCAGATCCGGGACACTTGGCGATGAGCAGTTCTTC

v_call: TRBV24-1
d_call: TRBD1
clone_size: -
j_call: TRBJ2-5
cdr3_aa: CATSDLLRTGQETQYF
cdr3_nt: TGTGCCACCAGTGACTTACTCCGGACAGGCCAAGAGACCCAGTACTTC

v_call: TRBV6-1
d_call: -
clone_size: -
j_call: TRBJ2-5
cdr3_aa: CASSEGTRETQYF
cdr3_nt: TGTGCCAGCAGCGAAGGGACACGGGAGACCCAGTACTTC

v_call: TRBV5-5
d_call: -
clone_size: few
j_call: TRBJ2-1
cdr3_aa: CASSLSLRVLVNEQFF
cdr3_nt: TGTGCCAGCAGCTTAAGTTTGCGGGTATTAGTGAATGAGCAGTTCTTC

v_call: TRBV24-1
d_call: TRBD1
clone_size: -
j_call: TRBJ2-2
cdr3_aa: CATSGSKGTAKTGGGELFF
cdr3_nt: TGTGCCACCAGTGGTAGTAAAGGGACAGCAAAAACGGGTGGCGGGGAGCTGTTTTTT

v_call: TRBV10-1
d_call: TRBD2
clone_size: -
j_call: TRBJ2-1
cdr3_aa: CASSESRTSGGNEQFF
cdr3_nt: TGCGCCAGCAGTGAGTCGAGGACTAGCGGGGGGAATGAGCAGTTCTTC

v_call: TRBV6-5
d_call: TRBD2
clone_size: few
j_call: TRBJ2-3
cdr3_aa: CASSFPGAGGSTDTQYF
cdr3_nt: TGTGCCAGCAGTTTCCCAGGGGCGGGGGGAAGCACAGATACGCAGTATTTT

v_call: TRBV3-1
d_call: -
clone_size: -
j_call: TRBJ2-5
cdr3_aa: CASSPWDTHGETQYF
cdr3_nt: TGTGCCAGCAGCCCTTGGGACACCCATGGGGAGACCCAGTACTTC

v_call: TRBV4-1
d_call: -
clone_size: -
j_call: TRBJ1-5
cdr3_aa: CASSQGWGGNQPQHF
cdr3_nt: TGCGCCAGCAGCCAAGGGTGGGGGGGCAATCAGCCCCAGCATTTT

v_call: TRBV6-5
d_call: -
clone_size: -
j_call: TRBJ1-6
cdr3_aa: CASSYPGQRALHF
cdr3_nt: TGTGCCAGCAGTTACCCAGGACAGCGGGCCCTCCACTTT

v_call: TRBV7-3
d_call: -
clone_size: few
j_call: TRBJ2-2
cdr3_aa: CASSFRALGAGELFF
cdr3_nt: TGTGCCAGCAGCTTTAGGGCCCTCGGGGCCGGGGAGCTGTTTTTT

v_call: TRBV28
d_call: TRBD1
clone_size: -
j_call: TRBJ2-2
cdr3_aa: CASSSGDRGPGELFF
cdr3_nt: TGTGCCAGCAGTTCTGGGGACAGGGGGCCCGGGGAGCTGTTTTTT

v_call: TRBV6-2/TRBV6-3
d_call: -
clone_size: many
j_call: TRBJ2-1
cdr3_aa: CASSYGLNEQFF
cdr3_nt: TGTGCCAGCAGTTATGGGTTAAATGAGCAGTTCTTC

v_call: TRBV15
d_call: -
clone_size: -
j_call: TRBJ2-7
cdr3_aa: CATSREMNRENEQYF
cdr3_nt: TGTGCCACCAGCAGAGAAATGAACAGGGAGAACGAGCAGTACTTC

v_call: TRBV28
d_call: -
clone_size: -
j_call: TRBJ1-1
cdr3_aa: CASSLGGARSEAFF
cdr3_nt: TGTGCCAGCAGCCTGGGGGGGGCACGTAGTGAAGCTTTCTTT

v_call: TRBV12-3/TRBV12-4
d_call: -
clone_size: -
j_call: TRBJ2-1
cdr3_aa: CASSFVSRGPYNEQFF
cdr3_nt: TGTGCCAGCAGTTTCGTTTCCAGGGGTCCCTACAATGAGCAGTTCTTC

v_call: TRBV2
d_call: TRBD2
clone_size: many
j_call: TRBJ2-1
cdr3_aa: CASRRLAGEKYEQFF
cdr3_nt: TGTGCCAGCAGGCGCCTAGCGGGAGAGAAGTATGAGCAGTTCTTC

v_call: TRBV12-3/TRBV12-4
d_call: TRBD2
clone_size: many
j_call: TRBJ2-7
cdr3_aa: CASSLTSGRSWEQYF
cdr3_nt: TGTGCCAGCAGTTTGACTAGCGGGAGGTCCTGGGAGCAGTACTTC